This TCR beta chain was sequenced for a study of blood T cells in healthy people across ages. Study-wide findings and caveats: Per-million-T-cell TCR beta diversity fell roughly linearly with age. The study found TCR beta diversity correlated strongly with naive T cell percentage.

This clonotype has a handful of counts. Its antigen remains unknown. Each donor gave roughly 9.8 milliliters of peripheral blood. No fewer than 5 micrograms of total RNA were isolated from every sample. The use of a sample-barcoded 5' primer and a J-beta primer mix characterized a second PCR of roughly 6 to 11 cycles. TCRdb analysed the 5' RACE reads with MiXCR anew, one entry per CDR3 protein. In the table there are 1 million or so distinct CDR3 sequences, more than 35% of which are singletons. The CDR3 totals 21 residues. Trimming cost V 3 bases and J 2 bases, with 30 bases left between them. V and J are TRBV12-3 or TRBV12-4 and TRBJ2-3; possible D gene TRBD1, 6 bases. The TCR sequence derives from a woman aged 55-69 years in good health. The sequenced sample was blood. CDR3 sequence reads: CASSFPPVDGPDRIHTDTQYF. CDR3 DNA: TGTGCCAGCAGTTTCCCCCCCGTGGATGGTCCCGACAGGATCCACACAGATACGCAGTATTTT.